This T cell receptor beta chain appears in the sequencing data of a study of blood T cells in healthy people across ages. Findings and limits, study-wide: Naive CD4+ cell counts and diversity both ran higher in long-lived than in aged donors. Not knowing donor CMV status may have confounded expanded clonotype changes.

With 0 bases clipped from V and 4 bases from J, the junction kept 16 bases outside the gene matches. The CDR3 loop spans 19 amino acids. Germline loops: CDR1 SGDLS, CDR2 YYNGEE. Primers used in a second PCR of about 7 to 12 cycles were a sample-barcoded 5' primer and a J-beta primer mix. Each CDR3 protein is one row after TCRdb ran MiXCR on the 5' RACE reads. Among around 1.5 million distinct CDR3 sequences listed, 34% were seen once. Comments on this clonotype: Its specificity is unknown.

The authors extracted at least 5.5 micrograms of total RNA per sample. Sequenced: blood. This chain connects TRBV9 to TRBJ2-3, with 8 bases that match TRBD2. The TCR sequence derives from a woman aged 25-40 years in good health. The CDR3 DNA sequence: TGTGCCAGCAGCGTAGCCCCGGGGGGGGCCCTATCAGGGGCAGATACGCAGTATTTT. This sequence encodes CASSVAPGGALSGADTQYF.